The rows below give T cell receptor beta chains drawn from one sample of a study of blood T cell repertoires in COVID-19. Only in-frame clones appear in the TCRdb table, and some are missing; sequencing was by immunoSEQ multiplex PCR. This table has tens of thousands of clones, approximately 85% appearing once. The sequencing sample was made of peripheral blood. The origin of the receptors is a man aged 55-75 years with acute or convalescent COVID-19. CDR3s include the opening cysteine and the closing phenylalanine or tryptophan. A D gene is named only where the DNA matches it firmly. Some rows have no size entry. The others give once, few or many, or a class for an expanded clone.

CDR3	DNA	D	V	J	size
CASLEGTIGYTF	TGTGCCAGCCTCGAGGGGACTATTGGCTACACCTTC	NA	TRBV6-5	TRBJ1-2	NA
CAWTPGPNTEAFF	TGTGCCTGGACTCCGGGTCCCAACACTGAAGCTTTCTTT	NA	TRBV30	TRBJ1-1	NA
CASSKGGGNAYEQYF	TGTGCCAGCAGTAAGGGAGGGGGGAACGCCTACGAGCAGTACTTC	NA	TRBV27	TRBJ2-7	few
CASSLTGGFSGNTIYF	TGTGCCAGCAGCTTGACAGGGGGATTCTCTGGAAACACCATATATTTT	TRBD1	TRBV7-2	TRBJ1-3	NA
CASRPQGAMGNSPLHF	TGTGCCAGCAGGCCGCAGGGGGCAATGGGGAATTCACCCCTCCACTTT	TRBD1	TRBV28	TRBJ1-6	NA
CASSPQGATGELFF	TGTGCCAGCTCACCACAGGGGGCCACCGGGGAGCTGTTTTTT	TRBD1	TRBV18	TRBJ2-2	once
CASSHRSGDKGDTF	TGCGCCAGCAGCCATCGTTCAGGGGATAAAGGGGACACCTTC	NA	TRBV4-3	TRBJ1-2	NA
CASSTSPTGSGANVLTF	TGTGCCAGTAGTACTAGCCCGACAGGGTCCGGGGCCAACGTCCTGACTTTC	TRBD1	TRBV19	TRBJ2-6	NA
CASTPTGIGGGYTF	TGTGCCAGTACCCCGACAGGGATCGGGGGCGGCTACACCTTC	TRBD1	TRBV19	TRBJ1-2	NA
CASEGPSHQQYF	TGTGCCAGCGAGGGTCCGTCGCATCAGCAGTATTTT	NA	TRBV6-5	TRBJ2-3	NA
CASSPDEGTEAFF	TGTGCCAGCTCACCAGATGAGGGCACTGAAGCTTTCTTT	NA	TRBV18	TRBJ1-1	NA
CASTPSGRVADTQYF	TGTGCCAGCACCCCGAGCGGGAGGGTAGCAGATACGCAGTATTTT	TRBD2	TRBV6-5	TRBJ2-3	NA
CASSPTTGGSGPQHF	TGTGCCAGCTCACCAACTACAGGGGGTTCGGGTCCCCAGCATTTT	TRBD1	TRBV18	TRBJ1-5	once
CASKAGKETQYF	TGTGCCAGCAAAGCGGGGAAGGAGACCCAGTACTTC	TRBD2	TRBV2	TRBJ2-5	NA
CATGQGGVRGYTF	TGTGCCACCGGACAGGGTGGGGTGAGAGGCTACACCTTC	TRBD1	TRBV2	TRBJ1-2	once
CASSPAGSGNTIYF	TGTGCCAGCAGCCCCGCGGGCTCTGGAAACACCATATATTTT	NA	TRBV7-2	TRBJ1-3	NA
CASSFIEGTQYF	TGTGCCAGCAGTTTTATTGAGGGTACGCAGTATTTT	NA	TRBV7-9	TRBJ2-3	NA
CASRDIPNSNQPQHF	TGTGCCAGCAGGGACATCCCGAATAGCAATCAGCCCCAGCATTTT	NA	TRBV6-5	TRBJ1-5	NA
CASSGLGNTIYF	TGTGCCAGCAGTGGACTTGGAAACACCATATATTTT	NA	TRBV2	TRBJ1-3	NA
CASSFIVQGNNSPLHF	TGTGCCAGCAGCTTCATTGTACAGGGGAATAATTCACCCCTCCACTTT	TRBD1	TRBV5-6	TRBJ1-6	NA
CATRPGTSRPNEQFF	TGTGCCACCAGGCCGGGGACATCAAGGCCCAATGAGCAGTTCTTC	NA	TRBV24-1	TRBJ2-1	NA
CASSQRTGFVYSPLHF	TGTGCCAGCAGCCAACGAACAGGGTTCGTTTATTCACCCCTCCACTTT	NA	TRBV5-4	TRBJ1-6	NA
CASSLELAANYLYNEQFF	TGTGCCAGCAGCTTAGAACTAGCGGCGAACTACCTCTACAATGAGCAGTTCTTC	TRBD2	TRBV7-2	TRBJ2-1	NA
CASSSGLAGNTGELFF	TGTGCCAGCAGCTCGGGACTAGCGGGGAACACCGGGGAGCTGTTTTTT	TRBD2	TRBV3-1/TRBV3-2	TRBJ2-2	NA
CAWSPYSNQPQHF	TGTGCCTGGAGCCCGTATAGCAATCAGCCCCAGCATTTT	NA	TRBV30	TRBJ1-5	NA
CSVGAPPGEQYF	TGCAGCGTTGGGGCCCCTCCTGGGGAGCAGTACTTC	NA	TRBV29-1	TRBJ2-7	NA
CASSPGQSYEQYF	TGTGCCAGCAGCCCGGGACAGAGCTACGAGCAGTACTTC	TRBD1	TRBV5-4	TRBJ2-7	few
CASSPLGAVNEKLFF	TGTGCCAGCAGCCCATTGGGGGCCGTTAATGAAAAACTGTTTTTT	NA	TRBV9	TRBJ1-4	NA
CASSSRGGDTQYF	TGTGCCAGCAGTTCCCGGGGAGGAGATACGCAGTATTTT	NA	TRBV28	TRBJ2-3	NA
CATSKDRSTYEQYF	TGTGCCACGTCCAAGGACAGGTCTACCTACGAGCAGTACTTC	TRBD1	TRBV15	TRBJ2-7	NA
CASSLAGVWETQYF	TGTGCCAGCAGCCTAGCGGGAGTGTGGGAGACCCAGTACTTC	TRBD2	TRBV14	TRBJ2-5	NA
CASSLQGASTDTQYF	TGTGCCAGCAGCTTACAGGGGGCTTCGACAGATACGCAGTATTTT	TRBD1	TRBV7-3	TRBJ2-3	NA
CASSLEVGQQHF	TGTGCCAGCAGCTTAGAGGTAGGACAACAGCATTTT	NA	TRBV7-2	TRBJ1-5	NA
CAAGEAFF	TGTGCCGCAGGTGAAGCTTTCTTT	NA	TRBV3-1/TRBV3-2	TRBJ1-1	NA
CASRRSSGEGTDTQYF	TGTGCCAGCAGGCGATCGAGCGGGGAGGGCACAGATACGCAGTATTTT	TRBD2	TRBV2	TRBJ2-3	NA
CSVRTGSREAFF	TGCAGCGTTCGGACAGGGTCACGAGAAGCTTTCTTT	TRBD1	TRBV29-1	TRBJ1-1	NA
CASSSAAGYEQYF	TGTGCCAGCAGTTCCGCTGCGGGCTACGAGCAGTACTTC	NA	TRBV6-5	TRBJ2-7	NA
CASRLGTENTGELFF	TGTGCCAGCAGACTTGGGACAGAAAACACCGGGGAGCTGTTTTTT	TRBD1	TRBV6-5	TRBJ2-2	few
CASSGTGTTGELFF	TGTGCCAGCAGCGGGACAGGGACCACCGGGGAGCTGTTTTTT	TRBD1	TRBV5-4	TRBJ2-2	NA
CASSQQGYEQFF	TGTGCCAGTAGTCAACAGGGGTATGAGCAGTTCTTC	TRBD1	TRBV19	TRBJ2-1	NA
CASGPGQGEDGYTF	TGTGCTAGTGGCCCCGGACAGGGTGAAGATGGCTACACCTTC	TRBD1	TRBV12-5	TRBJ1-2	once
CASSLSKTGAEPYEQYF	TGTGCCAGCAGTTTATCCAAGACAGGGGCCGAACCCTACGAGCAGTACTTC	TRBD1	TRBV28	TRBJ2-7	NA
CASRPRTGIIYNEQFF	TGTGCCAGCAGACCTAGGACAGGGATAATCTACAATGAGCAGTTCTTC	TRBD1	TRBV3-1/TRBV3-2	TRBJ2-1	NA
CASSSPGSYEQYF	TGTGCCAGCAGCTCTCCGGGCTCCTACGAGCAGTACTTC	NA	TRBV5-4	TRBJ2-7	NA